This TCR beta chain was found in a study of blood T cell repertoires in COVID-19. Overall study context: Acute and convalescent COVID-19 specimens originated in the United States, Italy and Spain. Sources were T cells, B-cell-depleted T cells, or PBMCs; the material itself was cDNA or gDNA.

With respect to this clone: Its ends do not fully match the called genes, so a read error is possible.

TCRdb's copy holds only in-frame clones and misses some; the assay was immunoSEQ multiplex PCR. The top ten hold less than 4.5% of the sample, which has roughly 150,000 clones, more than 75% seen once. This CDR3 region has 11 residues. Germline CDR1 SNHLY, CDR2 FYNNEI. Sequencing was performed on peripheral blood. J is TRBJ2-1 and V is TRBV2, with 9 bases fitting TRBD2. This clonotype was sampled from an elderly woman with acute or convalescent COVID-19. The DNA of the CDR3 is TGTGCCAGTGCGATCTCGGCGGGAGGGATCTTC. This translates into CASAISAGGIF.